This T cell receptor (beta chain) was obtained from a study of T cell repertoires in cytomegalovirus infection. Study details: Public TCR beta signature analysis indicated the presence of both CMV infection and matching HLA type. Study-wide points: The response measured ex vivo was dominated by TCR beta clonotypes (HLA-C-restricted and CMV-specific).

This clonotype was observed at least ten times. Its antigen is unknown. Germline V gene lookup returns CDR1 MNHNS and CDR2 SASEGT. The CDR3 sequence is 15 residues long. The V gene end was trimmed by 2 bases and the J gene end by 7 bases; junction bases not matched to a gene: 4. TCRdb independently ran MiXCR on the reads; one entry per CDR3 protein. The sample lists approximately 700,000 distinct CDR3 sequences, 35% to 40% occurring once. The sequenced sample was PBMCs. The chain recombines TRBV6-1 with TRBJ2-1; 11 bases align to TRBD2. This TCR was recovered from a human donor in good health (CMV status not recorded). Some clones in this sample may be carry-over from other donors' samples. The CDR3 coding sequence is TGTGCCAGCAGTGAATTAACTAGCGGGAGAAATGAGCAGTTCTTC. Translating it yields CASSELTSGRNEQFF.